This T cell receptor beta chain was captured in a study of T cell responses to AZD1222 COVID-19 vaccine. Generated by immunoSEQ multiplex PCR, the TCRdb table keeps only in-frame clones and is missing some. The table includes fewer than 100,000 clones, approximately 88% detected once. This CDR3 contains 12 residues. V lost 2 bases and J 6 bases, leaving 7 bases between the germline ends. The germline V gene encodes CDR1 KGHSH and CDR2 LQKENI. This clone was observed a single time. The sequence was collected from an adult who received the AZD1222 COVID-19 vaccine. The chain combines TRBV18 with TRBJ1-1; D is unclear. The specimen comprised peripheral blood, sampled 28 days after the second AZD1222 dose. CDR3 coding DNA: TGTGCCAGCTCACCAGGCAATCCTGAAGCTTTCTTT. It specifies CASSPGNPEAFF.